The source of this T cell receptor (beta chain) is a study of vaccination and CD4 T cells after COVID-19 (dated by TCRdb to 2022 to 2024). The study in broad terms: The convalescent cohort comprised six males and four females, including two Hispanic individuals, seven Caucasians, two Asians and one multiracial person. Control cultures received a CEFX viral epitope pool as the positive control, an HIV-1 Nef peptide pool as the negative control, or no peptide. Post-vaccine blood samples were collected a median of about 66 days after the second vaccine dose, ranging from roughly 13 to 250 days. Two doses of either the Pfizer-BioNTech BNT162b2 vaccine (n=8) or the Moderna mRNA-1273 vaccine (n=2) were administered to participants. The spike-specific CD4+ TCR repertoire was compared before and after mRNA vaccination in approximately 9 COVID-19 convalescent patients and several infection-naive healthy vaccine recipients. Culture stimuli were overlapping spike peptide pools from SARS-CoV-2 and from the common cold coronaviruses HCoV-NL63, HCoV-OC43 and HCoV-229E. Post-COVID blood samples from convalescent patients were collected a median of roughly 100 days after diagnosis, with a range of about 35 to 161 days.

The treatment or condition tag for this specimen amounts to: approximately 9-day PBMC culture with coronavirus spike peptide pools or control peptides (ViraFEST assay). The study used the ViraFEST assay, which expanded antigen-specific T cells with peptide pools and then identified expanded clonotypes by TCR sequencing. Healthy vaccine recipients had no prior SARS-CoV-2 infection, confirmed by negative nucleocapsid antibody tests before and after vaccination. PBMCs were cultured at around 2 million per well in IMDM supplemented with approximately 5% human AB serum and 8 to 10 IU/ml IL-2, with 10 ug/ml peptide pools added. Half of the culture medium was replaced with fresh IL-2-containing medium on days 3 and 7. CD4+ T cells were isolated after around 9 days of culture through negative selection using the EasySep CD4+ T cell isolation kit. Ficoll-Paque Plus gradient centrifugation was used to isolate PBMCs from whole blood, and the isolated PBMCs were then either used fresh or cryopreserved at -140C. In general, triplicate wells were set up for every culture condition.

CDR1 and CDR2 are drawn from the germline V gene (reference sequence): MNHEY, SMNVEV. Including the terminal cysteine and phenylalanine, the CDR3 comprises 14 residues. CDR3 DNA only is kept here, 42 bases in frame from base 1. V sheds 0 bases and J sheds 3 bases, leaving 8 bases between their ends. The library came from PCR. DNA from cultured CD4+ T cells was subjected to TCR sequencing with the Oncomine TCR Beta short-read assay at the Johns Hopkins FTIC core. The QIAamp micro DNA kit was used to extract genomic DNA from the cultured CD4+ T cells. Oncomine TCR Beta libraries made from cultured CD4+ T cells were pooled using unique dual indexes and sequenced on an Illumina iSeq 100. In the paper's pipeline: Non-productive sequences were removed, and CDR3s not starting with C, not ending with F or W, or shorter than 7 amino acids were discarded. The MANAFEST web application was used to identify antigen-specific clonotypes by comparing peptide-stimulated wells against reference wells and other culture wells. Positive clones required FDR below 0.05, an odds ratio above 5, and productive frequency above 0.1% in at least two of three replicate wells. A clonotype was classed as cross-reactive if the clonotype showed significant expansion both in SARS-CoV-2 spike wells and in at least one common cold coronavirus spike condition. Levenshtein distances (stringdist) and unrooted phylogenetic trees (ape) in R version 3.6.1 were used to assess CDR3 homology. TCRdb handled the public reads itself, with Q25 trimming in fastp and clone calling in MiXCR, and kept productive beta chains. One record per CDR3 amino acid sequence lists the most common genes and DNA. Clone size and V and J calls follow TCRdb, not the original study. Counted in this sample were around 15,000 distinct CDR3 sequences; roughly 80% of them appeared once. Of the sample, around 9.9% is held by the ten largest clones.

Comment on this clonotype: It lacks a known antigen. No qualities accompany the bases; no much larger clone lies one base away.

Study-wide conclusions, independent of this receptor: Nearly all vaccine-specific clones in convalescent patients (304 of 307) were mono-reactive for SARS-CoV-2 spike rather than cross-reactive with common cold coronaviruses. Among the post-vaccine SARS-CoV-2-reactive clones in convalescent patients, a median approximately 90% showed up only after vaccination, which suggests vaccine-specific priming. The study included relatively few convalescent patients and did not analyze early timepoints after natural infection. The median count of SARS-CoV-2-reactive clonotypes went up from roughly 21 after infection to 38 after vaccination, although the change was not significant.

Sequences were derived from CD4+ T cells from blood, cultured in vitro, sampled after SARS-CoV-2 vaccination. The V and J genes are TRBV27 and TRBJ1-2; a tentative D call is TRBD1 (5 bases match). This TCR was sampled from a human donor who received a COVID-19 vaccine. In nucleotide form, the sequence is TGTGCCAGCAGTTTATCCGGGACTGACTATGGCTACACCTTC. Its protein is CASSLSGTDYGYTF.